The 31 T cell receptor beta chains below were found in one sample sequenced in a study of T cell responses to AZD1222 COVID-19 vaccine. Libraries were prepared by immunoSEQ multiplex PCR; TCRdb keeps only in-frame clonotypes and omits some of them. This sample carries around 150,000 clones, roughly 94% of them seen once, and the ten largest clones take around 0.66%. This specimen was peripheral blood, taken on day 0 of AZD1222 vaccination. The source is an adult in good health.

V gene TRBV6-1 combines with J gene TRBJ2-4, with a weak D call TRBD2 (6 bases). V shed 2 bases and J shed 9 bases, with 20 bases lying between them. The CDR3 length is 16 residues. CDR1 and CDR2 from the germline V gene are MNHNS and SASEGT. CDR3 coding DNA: TGTGCCAGCAGTGAAACAAGTCGCGGGGAAAGGGGCATTCAGTACTTC. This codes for CASSETSRGERGIQYF.

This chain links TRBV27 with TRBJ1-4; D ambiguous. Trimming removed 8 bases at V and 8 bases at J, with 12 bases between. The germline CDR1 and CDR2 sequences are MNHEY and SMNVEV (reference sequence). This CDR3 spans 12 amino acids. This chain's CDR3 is CASSPLGEKLFF. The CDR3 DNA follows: TGTGCCAGCTCTCCCTTAGGGGAAAAACTGTTTTTT.

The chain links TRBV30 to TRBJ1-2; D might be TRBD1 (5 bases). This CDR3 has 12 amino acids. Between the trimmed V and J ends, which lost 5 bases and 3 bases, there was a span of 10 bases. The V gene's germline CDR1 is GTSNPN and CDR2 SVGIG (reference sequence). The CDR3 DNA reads TGTGCCTGGGGGGCAGGATACTATGGCTACACCTTC. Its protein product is CAWGAGYYGYTF.

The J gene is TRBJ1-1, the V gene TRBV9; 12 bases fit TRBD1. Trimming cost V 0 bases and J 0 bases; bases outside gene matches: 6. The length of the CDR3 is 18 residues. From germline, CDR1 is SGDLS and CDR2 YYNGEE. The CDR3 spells CASSVAPGQGALNTEAFF. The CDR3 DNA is TGTGCCAGCAGCGTAGCTCCGGGACAGGGGGCACTGAACACTGAAGCTTTCTTT.

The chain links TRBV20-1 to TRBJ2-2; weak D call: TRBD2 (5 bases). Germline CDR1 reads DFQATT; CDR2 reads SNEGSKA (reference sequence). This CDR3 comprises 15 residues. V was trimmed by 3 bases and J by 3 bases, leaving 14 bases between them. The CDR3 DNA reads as TGCAGTGCTAGTGAAATGGCGAGGGACACCGGGGAGCTGTTTTTT. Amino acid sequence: CSASEMARDTGELFF.

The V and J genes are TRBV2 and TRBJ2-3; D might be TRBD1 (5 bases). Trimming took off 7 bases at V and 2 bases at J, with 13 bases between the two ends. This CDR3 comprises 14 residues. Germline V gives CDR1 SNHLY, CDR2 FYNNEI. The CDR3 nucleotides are TGTGCCAGCATAGGGGCAGGGATCACAGATACGCAGTATTTT. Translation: CASIGAGITDTQYF.

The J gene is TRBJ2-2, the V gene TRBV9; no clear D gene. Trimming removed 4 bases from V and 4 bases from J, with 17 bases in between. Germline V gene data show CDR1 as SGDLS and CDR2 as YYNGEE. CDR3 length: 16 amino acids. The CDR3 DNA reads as TGTGCCAGCAGCTCTCGGGCCGGTACAGTCACCGGGGAGCTGTTTTTT. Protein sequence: CASSSRAGTVTGELFF.

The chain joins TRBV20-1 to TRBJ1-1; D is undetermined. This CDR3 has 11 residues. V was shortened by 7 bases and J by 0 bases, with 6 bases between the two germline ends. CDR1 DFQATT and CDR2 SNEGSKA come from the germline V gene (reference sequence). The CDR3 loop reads CSVQMNTEAFF. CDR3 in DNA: TGCAGTGTCCAGATGAACACTGAAGCTTTCTTT.

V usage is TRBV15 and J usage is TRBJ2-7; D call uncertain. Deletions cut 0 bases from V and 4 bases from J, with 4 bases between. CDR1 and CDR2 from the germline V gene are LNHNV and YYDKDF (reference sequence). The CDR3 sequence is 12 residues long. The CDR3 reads CATSREGYEQYF. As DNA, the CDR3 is TGTGCCACCAGCAGAGAAGGGTACGAGCAGTACTTC.

The CDR3 spells CASSQQGRDSPLHF. Here the CDR3 DNA reads TGCGCCAGCAGCCAACAGGGACGGGATTCACCCCTCCACTTT. The rearrangement links TRBV4-1 to TRBJ1-6; D possibly corresponds to TRBD1 (5 bases). Deletions cut 2 bases from V and 8 bases from J, with 10 bases between. The CDR3 contains 14 residues. CDR1 and CDR2 (germline): MGHRA, YSYEKL.

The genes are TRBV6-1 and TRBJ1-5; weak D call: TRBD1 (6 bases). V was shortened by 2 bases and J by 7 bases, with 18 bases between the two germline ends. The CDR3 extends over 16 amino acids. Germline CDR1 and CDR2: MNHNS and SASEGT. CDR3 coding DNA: TGTGCCAGCAGTGAATCGATGTGGGGGCCCAGCCAGCCCCAGCATTTT. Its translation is CASSESMWGPSQPQHF.

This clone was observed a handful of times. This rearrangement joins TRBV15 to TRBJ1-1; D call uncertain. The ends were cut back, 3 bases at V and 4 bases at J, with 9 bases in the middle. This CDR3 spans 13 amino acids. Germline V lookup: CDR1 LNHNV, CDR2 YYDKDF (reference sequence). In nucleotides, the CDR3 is TGTGCCACCAGCAGCCGGGAGGTCACTGAAGCTTTCTTT. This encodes CATSSREVTEAFF. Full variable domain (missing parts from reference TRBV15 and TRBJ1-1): DAMVIQNPRYQVTQFGKPVTLSCSQTLNHNVMYWYQQKSSQAPKLLFHYYDKDFNNEADTPDNFQSRRPNTSFCFLDIRSPGLGDTAMYLCATSSREVTEAFFGQGTRLTVV.

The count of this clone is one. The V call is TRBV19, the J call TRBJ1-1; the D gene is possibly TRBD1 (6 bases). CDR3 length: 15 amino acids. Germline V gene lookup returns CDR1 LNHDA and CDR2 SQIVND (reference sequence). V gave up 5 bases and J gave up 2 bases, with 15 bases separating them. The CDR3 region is CASSSRTDRNTEAFF. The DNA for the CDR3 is TGTGCCAGTAGTTCGCGGACAGATCGTAACACTGAAGCTTTCTTT.

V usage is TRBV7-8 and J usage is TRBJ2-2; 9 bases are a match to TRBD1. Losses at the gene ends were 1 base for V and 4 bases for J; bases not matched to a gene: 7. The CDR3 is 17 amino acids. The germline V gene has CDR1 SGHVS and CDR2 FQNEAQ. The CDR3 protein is CASSLEGTGIPTGELFF. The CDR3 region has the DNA TGTGCCAGCAGCTTAGAGGGGACAGGGATCCCCACCGGGGAGCTGTTTTTT.

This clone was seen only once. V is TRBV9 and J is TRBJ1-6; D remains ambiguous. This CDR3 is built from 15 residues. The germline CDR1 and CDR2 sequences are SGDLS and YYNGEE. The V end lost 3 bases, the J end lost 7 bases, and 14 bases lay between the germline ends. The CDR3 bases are TGTGCCAGCAGCGGTTCCGGTGGTGGGAATTCACCCCTCCACTTT. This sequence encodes CASSGSGGGNSPLHF.

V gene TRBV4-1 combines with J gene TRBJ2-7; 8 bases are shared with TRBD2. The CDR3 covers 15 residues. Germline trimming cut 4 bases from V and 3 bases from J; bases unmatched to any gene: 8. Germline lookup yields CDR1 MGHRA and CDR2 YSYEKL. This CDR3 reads CASSPQRELNYEQYF. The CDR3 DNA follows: TGCGCCAGCAGCCCCCAGCGGGAGCTAAACTACGAGCAGTACTTC.

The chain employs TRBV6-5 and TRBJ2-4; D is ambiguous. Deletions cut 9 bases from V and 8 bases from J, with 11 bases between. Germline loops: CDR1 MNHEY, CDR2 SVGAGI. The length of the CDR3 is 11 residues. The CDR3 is CARSCHDIQYF. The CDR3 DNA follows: TGTGCCAGATCCTGTCATGACATTCAGTACTTC.

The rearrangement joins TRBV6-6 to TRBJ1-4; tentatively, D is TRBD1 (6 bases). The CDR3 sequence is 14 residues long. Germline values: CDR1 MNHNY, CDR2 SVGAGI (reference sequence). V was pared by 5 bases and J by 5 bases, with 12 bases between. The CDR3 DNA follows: TGTGCCAGCAGTCTGACAGGTTTAAATGAAAAACTGTTTTTT. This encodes CASSLTGLNEKLFF.

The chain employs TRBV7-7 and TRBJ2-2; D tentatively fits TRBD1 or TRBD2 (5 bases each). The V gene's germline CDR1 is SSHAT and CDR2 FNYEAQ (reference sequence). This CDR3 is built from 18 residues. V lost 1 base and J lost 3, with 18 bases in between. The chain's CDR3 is CASSLGGLGPKDTGELFF. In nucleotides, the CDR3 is TGTGCCAGCAGCTTAGGGGGGTTAGGGCCGAAGGACACCGGGGAGCTGTTTTTT.

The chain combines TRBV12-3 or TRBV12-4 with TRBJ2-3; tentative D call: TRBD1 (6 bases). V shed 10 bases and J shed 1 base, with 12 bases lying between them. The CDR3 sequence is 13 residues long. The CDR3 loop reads CANKRQGTDTQYF. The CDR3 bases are TGTGCCAACAAGAGACAGGGCACAGATACGCAGTATTTT.

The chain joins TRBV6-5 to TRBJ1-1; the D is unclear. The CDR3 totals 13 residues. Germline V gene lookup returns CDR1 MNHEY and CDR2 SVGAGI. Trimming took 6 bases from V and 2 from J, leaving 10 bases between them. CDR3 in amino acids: CASRRLVNTEAFF. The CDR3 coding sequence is TGTGCCAGCAGGCGTCTTGTTAACACTGAAGCTTTCTTT.

CDR3 DNA: TGTGCCAGCAGCCGCCTAGGGACAAGGGGGGAGACCCAGTACTTC. Translating gives CASSRLGTRGETQYF. This chain uses TRBV5-4 with TRBJ2-5; D might be TRBD1 (6 bases). Per the germline V gene, CDR1 is SGHNT and CDR2 is YYREEE (reference sequence). V dropped 4 bases and J dropped 5 bases, with 18 bases sitting between them. The CDR3 spans 15 residues. Full variable domain (missing parts from reference TRBV5-4 and TRBJ2-5): ETGVTQSPTHLIKTRGQQVTLRCSSQSGHNTVSWYQQALGQGPQFIFQYYREEENGRGNFPPRFSGLQFPNYSSELNVNALELDDSALYLCASSRLGTRGETQYFGPGTRLLVL.

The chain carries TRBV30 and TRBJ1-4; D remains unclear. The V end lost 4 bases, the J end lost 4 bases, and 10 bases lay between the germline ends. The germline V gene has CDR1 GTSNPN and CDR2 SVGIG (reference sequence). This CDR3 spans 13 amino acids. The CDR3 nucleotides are TGTGCCTGGAACGGGCCTTTTAATGAAAAACTGTTTTTT. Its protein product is CAWNGPFNEKLFF. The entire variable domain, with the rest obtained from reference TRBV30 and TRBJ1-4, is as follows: SQTIHQWPATLVQPVGSPLSLECTVEGTSNPNLYWYRQAAGRGLQLLFYSVGIGQISSEVPQNLSASRPQDRQFILSSKKLLLSDSGFYLCAWNGPFNEKLFFGSGTQLSVL.

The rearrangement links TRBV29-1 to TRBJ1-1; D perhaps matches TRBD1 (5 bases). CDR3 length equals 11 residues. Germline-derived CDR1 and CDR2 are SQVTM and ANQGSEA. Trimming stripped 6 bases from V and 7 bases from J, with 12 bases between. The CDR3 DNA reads TGCAGCGTCCCCGGGACTCTTGAAGCTTTCTTT. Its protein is CSVPGTLEAFF.

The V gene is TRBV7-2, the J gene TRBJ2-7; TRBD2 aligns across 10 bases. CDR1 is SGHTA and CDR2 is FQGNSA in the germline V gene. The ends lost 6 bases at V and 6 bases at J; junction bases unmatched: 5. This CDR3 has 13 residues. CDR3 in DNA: TGTGCCAGCAGTCCTAGCGGGAGCACCGAGCAGTACTTC. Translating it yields CASSPSGSTEQYF. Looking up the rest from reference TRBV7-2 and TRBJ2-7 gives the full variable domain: GAGVSQSPSNKVTEKGKDVELRCDPISGHTALYWYRQSLGQGLEFLIYFQGNSAPDKSGLPSDRFSAERTGGSVSTLTIQRTQQEDSAVYLCASSPSGSTEQYFGPGTRLTVT.

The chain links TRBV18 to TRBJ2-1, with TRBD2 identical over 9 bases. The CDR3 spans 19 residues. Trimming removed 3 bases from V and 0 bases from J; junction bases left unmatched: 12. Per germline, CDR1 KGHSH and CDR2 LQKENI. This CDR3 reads CASSPISGRMGSSYNEQFF. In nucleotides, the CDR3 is TGTGCCAGCTCACCGATTAGCGGGAGAATGGGGAGCTCCTACAATGAGCAGTTCTTC.

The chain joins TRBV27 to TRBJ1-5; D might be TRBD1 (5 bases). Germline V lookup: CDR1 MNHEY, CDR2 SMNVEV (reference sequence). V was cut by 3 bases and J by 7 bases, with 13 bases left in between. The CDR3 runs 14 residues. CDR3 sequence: CASSFRWGEQPQHF. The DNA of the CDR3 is TGTGCCAGCAGTTTTCGATGGGGCGAACAGCCCCAGCATTTT.

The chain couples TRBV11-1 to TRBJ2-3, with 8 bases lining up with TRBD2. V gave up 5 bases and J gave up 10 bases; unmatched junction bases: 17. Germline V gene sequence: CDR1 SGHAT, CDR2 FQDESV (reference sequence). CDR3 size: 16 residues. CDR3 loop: CASSPYFTGLGLAQYF. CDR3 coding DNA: TGTGCCAGCAGCCCTTACTTTACGGGACTAGGGTTGGCGCAGTATTTT.

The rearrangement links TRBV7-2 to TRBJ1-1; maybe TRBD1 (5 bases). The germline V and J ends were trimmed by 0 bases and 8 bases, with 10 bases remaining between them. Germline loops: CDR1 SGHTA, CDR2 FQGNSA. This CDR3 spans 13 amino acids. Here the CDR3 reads CASSLAPAGEAFF. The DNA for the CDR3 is TGTGCCAGCAGCTTAGCGCCTGCAGGGGAAGCTTTCTTT.

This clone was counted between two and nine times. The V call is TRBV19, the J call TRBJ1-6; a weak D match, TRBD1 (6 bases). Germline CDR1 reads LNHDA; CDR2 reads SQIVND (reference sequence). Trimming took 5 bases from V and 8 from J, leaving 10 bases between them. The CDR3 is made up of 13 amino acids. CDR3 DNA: TGTGCCAGTAGTGCTGCAGGGGATTCACCCCTCCACTTT. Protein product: CASSAAGDSPLHF.

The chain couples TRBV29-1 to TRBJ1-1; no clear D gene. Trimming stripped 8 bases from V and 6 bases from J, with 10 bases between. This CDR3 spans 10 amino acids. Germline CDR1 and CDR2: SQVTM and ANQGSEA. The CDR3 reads CSILEAEAFF. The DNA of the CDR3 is TGCAGCATATTAGAGGCTGAAGCTTTCTTT.